The source of this TCR beta chain is a study of blood T cell repertoires in COVID-19 (dated by TCRdb to 2019 to 2021). The study in broad terms: Samples from collaborators originated in the United States, Italy and Spain and spanned both the acute and convalescent phases of COVID-19. The prospective study material was composed of cDNA or gDNA derived from T cells, B-cell-depleted T cells, or PBMCs. Deeply sampled blood TCRbeta repertoires from subjects exposed to, actively infected with, or recovered from COVID-19 were included in the dataset. The repertoires were released in a freely available public database meant as a resource for research on the immune response to SARS-CoV-2. The samples were drawn from the first 160 participants of the ongoing ImmuneRACE study and from under 1,500 subjects provided by 6 global collaborators. A de-identified subject ID, COVID-19 status, age in years and sex were almost always included in the sample metadata. Where HLA class I and class II types were available, the types were taken from metadata supplied by the sample provider, not from assay-based typing. Study-wide findings and limitations: How much clinical and demographic metadata was included differed by source and by participant, and the metadata was provided uncurated.

On this clone itself: Its antigen is currently not known. No per-base quality is available; no much larger clone lies one base away.

V lost 0 bases and J lost 3 bases, and the count of bases not matched to a germline gene is 4. Spanning cysteine to phenylalanine, the CDR3 consists of 15 amino acids. Only the CDR3 part of the read is kept: 45 bases, read in frame from the first base. Looking up the germline V gene yields CDR1 LGHNA and CDR2 YNFKEQ. Enrolling through a virtual design, the prospective study's participants ranged in age from roughly 18 to 90 years and lived across roughly 23 United States geographic areas. In the prospective study, cohorts were assigned on the basis of participant-reported clinical history obtained from a screening survey and a study questionnaire. For ImmuneRACE Cohort 3, a participant was defined as recovered based on two consecutive negative NP/OP PCR tests, clearance by a healthcare professional, or resolution of symptoms. In the prospective study, whole blood, serum and a nasopharyngeal or oropharyngeal swab were collected from each participant by mobile phlebotomists. Over a 2-month period, participants in the prospective study had the option of providing additional blood draws and questionnaires. Blood samples from the prospective study were shipped frozen or at room temperature prior to DNA extraction.

TCRbeta CDR3 regions were amplified from genomic DNA by means of the immunoSEQ Assay, a bias-controlled multiplex PCR. In the original analysis: Within the assay, amplification of reference gene primers was used to estimate how many nucleated cells each sample contained. To quantify the absolute abundance of each unique TCRbeta CDR3 rearrangement, sequence reads were collapsed and filtered. For each sample, productive Simpson clonality was calculated by taking the square root of Simpson's diversity index across productive rearrangements. This is the immuneACCESS table as TCRdb keeps it, with only in-frame sequences that have V and J called. A part of the clones is gone; compared with another copy, unresolved V genes explain less than half, and the rest is unexplained. The V and J calls and clone size were taken over from that table, and D and trimming were inferred from the DNA. The sample table records about 200,000 clones; around 85% of these occur just once. Over 15% of the sample goes to the ten largest clones.

The chain joins TRBV4-2 to TRBJ2-7, and 8 bases in between align with TRBD2. The TCR sequence derives from a man aged 40-55 years who had recovered from COVID-19. Sequencing was done on a sample of PBMCs or T cells enriched from blood (not recorded which). This receptor has the CDR3 CASSQDLREDYEQYF. The DNA sequence reads TGTGCCAGCAGCCAAGATTTGCGGGAGGACTACGAGCAGTACTTC.